The 9 T cell receptor beta chains reported below all come from one sample, sequenced in a study of T cells in Graves' hyperthyroidism and ophthalmopathy. Authors of the study amplified TCR beta CDR3 regions from RNA transcripts. First-round RT-PCR of the TCR CDR3 relied on the HTBI primer set. TCRdb ran MiXCR on the multiplex PCR reads and lists one entry per CDR3 protein. The table lists a few hundred thousand distinct CDR3 sequences, more than 14% of them singletons, with roughly a fifth in the top ten. Sequencing was performed on blood. These receptors were taken from a woman between 25 and 40 years old with Graves' ophthalmopathy.

V usage is TRBV5-1 and J usage is TRBJ1-1; D is possibly TRBD1 (5 bases). The CDR3 contains 14 residues. Germline V gene data show CDR1 as SGHRS and CDR2 as YFSETQ. With 0 bases removed from V and 10 bases from J, the gap between germline ends came to 16 bases. The CDR3 here is CASSLEGLGTGAFF. CDR3 coding DNA: TGCGCCAGCAGCTTGGAAGGGTTAGGGACGGGAGCTTTCTTT.

V and J are TRBV3-1 and TRBJ2-7; possibly TRBD2 for D (7 bases). The CDR3 contains 13 residues. From germline, CDR1 is LGHDT and CDR2 YNNKEL (reference sequence). The V end was cut by 1 base, the J end by 8 bases, with 12 bases between. CDR3 in DNA: TGTGCCAGCAGCCAAGTTGGGGGGGCCCAGCAGTACTTC. This translates into CASSQVGGAQQYF.

This clonotype has only a few counts. The J gene is TRBJ2-7, the V gene TRBV6-1; 7 nucleotides line up with TRBD1. The CDR3 contains 15 residues. The V gene end was trimmed by 7 bases and the J gene end by 1 base; junction bases not matched to a gene: 10. Germline V CDR1 and CDR2: MNHNS, SASEGT. CDR3 DNA sequence: TGTGCCAGCATTAAAGGGACAGCTTCTTCCTACGAGCAGTACTTC. This gives the protein CASIKGTASSYEQYF.

The chain recombines TRBV6-2 or TRBV6-3 with TRBJ2-5; D is unresolved. Deletions cut 7 bases from V and 4 bases from J, with 7 bases between. CDR1 is MNHEY and CDR2 is SVGEGT in the germline V gene. This CDR3 region has 11 residues. The CDR3 nucleotides are TGTGCCAGCAATACGGGAGAGACCCAGTACTTC. This gives the protein CASNTGETQYF.

V usage is TRBV4-2 and J usage is TRBJ2-5; 14 bases match TRBD2. CDR1 and CDR2 (germline): LGHNA, YNFKEQ. The CDR3 sequence is 17 residues long. The junction had 6 bases not matched to a gene; V was cut back by 1 base and J by 5 bases. CDR3 DNA sequence: TGTGCCAGCAGCCAAGCTACGACTAGCGGGGGGGCTGAGACCCAGTACTTC. Its protein is CASSQATTSGGAETQYF.

The V gene is TRBV29-1, the J gene TRBJ1-6; D gene uncertain. V lost 6 bases to trimming and J lost 10 bases, with 19 bases between them. Germline V gives CDR1 SQVTM, CDR2 ANQGSEA. This CDR3 spans 14 amino acids. The CDR3 DNA reads as TGCAGCGTCCCCACGGAGGGTATAGGATCACCCCTCCACTTT. As protein: CSVPTEGIGSPLHF.

This clonotype has ten or more counts. J is TRBJ2-3 and V is TRBV2; D possibly corresponds to TRBD2 (6 bases). The germline V and J ends were trimmed by 7 bases and 7 bases, with 18 bases remaining between them. This CDR3 spans 14 amino acids. Germline assignment: CDR1 SNHLY and CDR2 FYNNEI. The CDR3 nucleotides are TGTGCCAGCAATATTGAAGGGAGGCAATATACGCAGTATTTT. This codes for CASNIEGRQYTQYF.

Ten or more counts support this clonotype. CDR3 in amino acids: CASSVGQSQETQYF. The CDR3 DNA is TGTGCCAGCAGCGTGGGACAGAGCCAAGAGACCCAGTACTTC. The rearrangement joins TRBV7-9 to TRBJ2-5; 7 bases are shared with TRBD1. The V gene end was trimmed by 5 bases and the J gene end by 1 base; junction bases not matched to a gene: 4. The length of the CDR3 is 14 residues. The germline V gene encodes CDR1 SEHNR and CDR2 FQNEAQ (reference sequence).

V gene TRBV2 combines with J gene TRBJ1-4; D remains unclear. The germline gives CDR1 SNHLY, CDR2 FYNNEI. The CDR3 extends over 15 amino acids. Trimming stripped 7 bases from V and 8 bases from J, with 20 bases between. In DNA form, the CDR3 reads TGTGCCAGCATCCTCCGCGCGCCTTTAACGGAAAAACTGTTTTTT. Encoded protein: CASILRAPLTEKLFF.